This paragraph covers one T cell receptor (beta chain) sequence. This sample was included in a study of blood T cell repertoires in COVID-19. Across the study: The analysed material was cDNA or gDNA that came from T cells, B-cell-depleted T cells, or PBMCs.

Generated by immunoSEQ multiplex PCR, the TCRdb table keeps only in-frame clones and is missing some. Of more than 150,000 clones in the sample, less than 90% are singletons; the top ten hold approximately 6.5%. Participants were aged 18 to 89 years, lived in under 25 US areas, and enrolled virtually. Self-reported history from a screening survey and questionnaire set each donor's cohort. Symptom resolution, clearance, or two negative PCRs marked donors in Cohort 3 as recovered. The TCR was taken from a woman between 50 and 59 years old who had recovered from COVID-19. The sequencing input was PBMCs or T cells enriched from blood (not recorded which).

In DNA, the CDR3 is TGCGCCAGCAGGGATAGCGGGATTTTGGAAGAGCAGTTCTTC. Translated: CASRDSGILEEQFF. The chain combines TRBV23-1 with TRBJ2-1; 8 bases line up with TRBD2. Being an ORF, TRBV23-1 has a function that is uncertain. V gave up 6 bases and J gave up 10 bases; unmatched junction bases: 11. CDR3 length: 14 amino acids.